The 21 T cell receptor beta chains below come from one sample, sequenced in a study of blood T cell repertoires in COVID-19. Profiled with immunoSEQ multiplex PCR; TCRdb holds only in-frame clones, not every one. The sample has more than 200,000 clones, over 70% seen once; the top ten hold 25% to 35%. Sequencing was done on a sample of peripheral blood. The source of these receptors is a middle-aged man with acute or convalescent COVID-19.

V gene TRBV18 combines with J gene TRBJ2-2; D possibly corresponds to TRBD1 (5 bases). In germline, CDR1 is KGHSH, CDR2 LQKENI. V gave up 6 bases and J gave up 2 bases, with 10 bases separating them. The CDR3 runs 14 residues. As DNA, the CDR3 is TGTGCCAGCTCCCTGGACATTAACACCGGGGAGCTGTTTTTT. Amino acid sequence: CASSLDINTGELFF.

This clone was seen only a few times. V is TRBV19 and J is TRBJ1-1; D is ambiguous. The CDR3 has 12 amino acids. Deletions cut 7 bases from V and 3 bases from J, with 9 bases between. From germline, CDR1 is LNHDA and CDR2 SQIVND (reference sequence). The CDR3 DNA reads TGTGCCAGTATCCGACGGGACACTGAAGCTTTCTTT. Its protein is CASIRRDTEAFF.

This rearrangement joins TRBV3-1 (or the pseudogene TRBV3-2) to TRBJ1-2, with 7 bases that match TRBD1. The length of the CDR3 is 16 residues. Per the germline V gene, CDR1 is LGHDT and CDR2 is YNNKEL (reference sequence). Trimming removed 0 bases from V and 8 bases from J; junction bases left unmatched: 12. CDR3 in amino acids: CASSQDQVQGPGGYTF. The CDR3 bases are TGTGCCAGCAGCCAAGATCAGGTACAGGGGCCTGGAGGCTACACCTTC.

This clone was picked up a small number of times. The gene calls are TRBV21-1 and TRBJ1-2; the table's D call, TRBD1, was not checked against the DNA. TRBV21-1 is a pseudogene. The CDR3 has 14 amino acids. The CDR3 here is CASSKADSNYGYTF. The DNA of the CDR3 is TGTGCCAGCAGCAAAGCGGACAGTAACTATGGCTACACCTTC.

V gene TRBV5-1 combines with J gene TRBJ1-4, with TRBD1 as a possible D gene (6 bases). The germline V and J ends were trimmed by 5 bases and 8 bases, with 25 bases remaining between them. From germline, CDR1 is SGHRS and CDR2 YFSETQ. CDR3 length equals 17 residues. The CDR3 loop is CASSTGPTGFLGEKLFF. CDR3 DNA sequence: TGCGCCAGCAGTACCGGACCCACAGGGTTCTTAGGGGAAAAACTGTTTTTT.

The V and J genes are TRBV30 and TRBJ2-2; 7 nucleotides line up with TRBD2. J was trimmed by 0 bases and V by 3 bases; bases with no gene match: 10. Germline values: CDR1 GTSNPN, CDR2 SVGIG (reference sequence). CDR3 length equals 17 residues. This chain's CDR3 is CAWREEGGPPNTGELFF. CDR3 sequence (DNA): TGTGCCTGGAGGGAAGAGGGAGGGCCGCCGAACACCGGGGAGCTGTTTTTT.

This rearrangement joins TRBV6-5 to TRBJ2-3; unclear D gene. The CDR3 loop spans 14 amino acids. V was trimmed by 4 bases and J by 0 bases, leaving 8 bases between them. Germline V gene data show CDR1 as MNHEY and CDR2 as SVGAGI. The CDR3 sequence: CASSFSSSTDTQYF. DNA of the CDR3: TGTGCCAGCAGTTTTAGCAGCAGCACAGATACGCAGTATTTT.

Only a few counts were recorded for this clone. The rearrangement uses TRBV5-4 and TRBJ2-2; unclear D gene. The CDR3 spans 14 residues. V dropped 4 bases and J dropped 4 bases, with 11 bases sitting between them. Germline values: CDR1 SGHNT, CDR2 YYREEE (reference sequence). The CDR3: CASSPVGRTGELFF. The CDR3 nucleotides read TGTGCCAGCAGCCCGGTGGGCCGCACCGGGGAGCTGTTTTTT.

This chain links TRBV28 with TRBJ1-2, with D maybe TRBD1 (6 bases). CDR3 length: 15 residues. The germline CDR1 and CDR2 sequences are MDHEN and SYDVKM. The V end lost 1 base, the J end lost 5 bases, and 14 bases lay between the germline ends. The CDR3 DNA reads TGTGCCAGCAGTTTATATGGAGCAGGGGAGTATGGCTACACCTTC. It encodes CASSLYGAGEYGYTF.

V and J are TRBV18 and TRBJ2-7; the match to TRBD1 covers 8 bases. The CDR3 loop spans 14 amino acids. The ends lost 3 bases at V and 3 bases at J; junction bases unmatched: 4. The germline V gene has CDR1 KGHSH and CDR2 LQKENI. This CDR3 is CASSPGTGSYEQYF. CDR3 DNA sequence: TGTGCCAGCTCACCGGGGACAGGAAGCTACGAGCAGTACTTC.

The chain has TRBV9 and TRBJ2-5; 10 bases are shared with TRBD2. CDR1 and CDR2 from the germline V gene are SGDLS and YYNGEE. V lost 3 bases, J lost 2 bases, and 4 bases stayed unmatched. The CDR3 contains 15 residues. The CDR3 DNA follows: TGTGCCAGCAGCGCAGGACTAGCGGTTCAAGAGACCCAGTACTTC. It encodes CASSAGLAVQETQYF.

The CDR3 coding sequence is TGTGCCAGCACCCACAGGGGTTTGGGGCCCCAGCATTTT. Translated: CASTHRGLGPQHF. The rearrangement links TRBV12-3 or TRBV12-4 to TRBJ1-5; TRBD1 matches 7 bases. V was clipped by 7 bases and J by 9 bases; unmatched bases: 9. There are 13 residues in the CDR3.

V gene TRBV4-1 combines with J gene TRBJ1-1; D is unclear. The germline CDR1 and CDR2 sequences are MGHRA and YSYEKL. The CDR3 extends over 15 amino acids. V was clipped by 0 bases and J by 1 base, with 9 bases between them. The CDR3 DNA reads as TGCGCCAGCAGCCAAGATCGGTACGGGAACACTGAAGCTTTCTTT. It specifies CASSQDRYGNTEAFF.

This sequence joins TRBV5-1 and TRBJ2-3; D unclear. V lost 5 bases to trimming and J lost 5 bases, with 12 bases between them. Per the germline V gene, CDR1 is SGHRS and CDR2 is YFSETQ. The CDR3 runs to 13 residues. The DNA of the CDR3 is TGCGCCAGCAGGTCTATTGGGCGAGATACGCAGTATTTT. It codes for CASRSIGRDTQYF.

This rearrangement joins TRBV14 to TRBJ2-2; D perhaps matches TRBD1 (6 bases). The CDR3 is 15 residues long. V was trimmed by 8 bases and J by 0 bases, leaving 13 bases between them. In germline, CDR1 is SGHDN, CDR2 FVKESK. Written as DNA, the CDR3 is TGTGCCAGCGGGGCAGGGGCTTCGAACACCGGGGAGCTGTTTTTT. It encodes CASGAGASNTGELFF.

This clone has just one count. The CDR3 sequence: CAWSRGGANTEAFF. CDR3 DNA sequence: TGTGCCTGGAGTAGAGGAGGAGCGAACACTGAAGCTTTCTTT. The V and J genes are TRBV30 and TRBJ1-1; D remains ambiguous. Germline loops: CDR1 GTSNPN, CDR2 SVGIG (reference sequence). The V end lost 2 bases, the J end lost 1 base, and 11 bases lay between the germline ends. The CDR3 is 14 amino acids.

This clone appeared a single time. The chain joins TRBV11-3 to TRBJ2-3; D ambiguous. CDR3 length equals 14 residues. CDR1 is SGHNT and CDR2 is YENEEA in the germline V gene. Trimming shortened V by 2 bases and J by 0 bases, and 6 bases separated the two germline ends. The DNA for the CDR3 is TGTGCCAGCAGCTTATATAGAAGCACAGATACGCAGTATTTT. This gives the protein CASSLYRSTDTQYF.

In its sample, this clone was seen many times. The rearrangement joins TRBV13 to TRBJ2-7; 7 bases fit TRBD1. The CDR3 covers 15 residues. The germline gives CDR1 PRHDT, CDR2 FYEKMQ (reference sequence). The V segment lost 1 base and the J segment 3 bases; nucleotides outside the gene matches: 6. The CDR3 is CASSLEGTERYEQYF. The DNA for the CDR3 is TGTGCCAGCAGCTTAGAAGGGACAGAACGCTACGAGCAGTACTTC. Based on the CDR3 plus reference TRBV13 and TRBJ2-7, the full variable domain is AAGVIQSPRHLIKEKRETATLKCYPIPRHDTVYWYQQGPGQDPQFLISFYEKMQSDKGSIPDRFSAQQFSDYHSELNMSSLELGDSALYFCASSLEGTERYEQYFGPGTRLTVT.

The gene calls are TRBV7-2 and TRBJ2-1, with 16 bases identical to TRBD2. Per germline, CDR1 SGHTA and CDR2 FQGNSA. The CDR3 length is 18 residues. V trimming: 8 bases; J trimming: 8 bases; junction bases outside the gene matches: 15. In DNA form, the CDR3 reads TGTGCCAGCGGAACCGGGACTAGCGGGAGGGCAGTCTCCCATGAGCAGTTCTTC. Its protein is CASGTGTSGRAVSHEQFF.

Many counts were recorded for this clone. The chain carries TRBV18 and TRBJ1-2; 11 nucleotides align to TRBD1. The CDR3 extends over 15 amino acids. V trimming: 3 bases; J trimming: 4 bases; junction bases outside the gene matches: 4. Germline-derived CDR1 and CDR2 are KGHSH and LQKENI. The CDR3 is CASSPRTGGSYGYTF. In nucleotides, the CDR3 is TGTGCCAGCTCACCGCGGACAGGGGGCTCCTATGGCTACACCTTC.

The chain links TRBV7-9 to TRBJ1-2; TRBD1 agrees at 9 bases. V lost 1 base and J lost 2; bases outside the gene matches: 2. The CDR3 totals 15 residues. Looked up from germline, CDR1 is SEHNR and CDR2 is FQNEAQ (reference sequence). The CDR3 nucleotides are TGTGCCAGCAGCTTAGACGGACAGGGGAACTATGGCTACACCTTC. This gives the protein CASSLDGQGNYGYTF.